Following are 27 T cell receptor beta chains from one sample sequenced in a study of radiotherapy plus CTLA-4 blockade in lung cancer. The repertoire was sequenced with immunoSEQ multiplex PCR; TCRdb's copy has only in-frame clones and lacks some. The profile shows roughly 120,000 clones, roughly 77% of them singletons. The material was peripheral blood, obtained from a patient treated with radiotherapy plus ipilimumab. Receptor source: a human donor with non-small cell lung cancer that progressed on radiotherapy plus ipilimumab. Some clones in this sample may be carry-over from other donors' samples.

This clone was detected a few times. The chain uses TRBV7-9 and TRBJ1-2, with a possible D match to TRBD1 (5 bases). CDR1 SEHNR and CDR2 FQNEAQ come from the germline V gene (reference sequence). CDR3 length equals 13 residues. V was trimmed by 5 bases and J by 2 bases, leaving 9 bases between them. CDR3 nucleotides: TGTGCCAGCAGCCCGGACATGAACTATGGCTACACCTTC. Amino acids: CASSPDMNYGYTF.

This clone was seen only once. CDR3 in amino acids: CASSPQSDYSGYTF. CDR3 in DNA: TGTGCCAGCTCACCTCAATCAGATTATTCGGGCTACACCTTC. This chain connects TRBV18 to TRBJ1-2; D is unresolved. Trimming stripped 3 bases from V and 8 bases from J, with 16 bases between. The CDR3 extends over 14 amino acids. CDR1 KGHSH and CDR2 LQKENI come from the germline V gene.

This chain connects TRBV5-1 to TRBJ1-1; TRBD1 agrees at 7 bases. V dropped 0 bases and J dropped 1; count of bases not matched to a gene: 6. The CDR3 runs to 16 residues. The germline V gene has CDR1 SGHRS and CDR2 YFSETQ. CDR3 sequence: CASSLGQGVGNTEAFF. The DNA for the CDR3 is TGCGCCAGCAGCTTGGGACAGGGAGTAGGGAACACTGAAGCTTTCTTT.

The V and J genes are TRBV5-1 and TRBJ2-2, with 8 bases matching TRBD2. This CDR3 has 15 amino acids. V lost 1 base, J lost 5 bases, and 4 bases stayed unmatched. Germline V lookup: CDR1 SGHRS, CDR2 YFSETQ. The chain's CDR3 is CASSLMRGVTGELFF. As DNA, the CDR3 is TGCGCCAGCAGCTTGATGCGGGGGGTAACCGGGGAGCTGTTTTTT.

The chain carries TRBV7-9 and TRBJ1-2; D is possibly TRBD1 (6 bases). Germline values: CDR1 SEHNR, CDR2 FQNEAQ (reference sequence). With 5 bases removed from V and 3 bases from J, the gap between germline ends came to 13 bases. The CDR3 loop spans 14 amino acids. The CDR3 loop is CASSPPRGDYGYTF. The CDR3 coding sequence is TGTGCCAGCAGCCCGCCCAGGGGAGACTATGGCTACACCTTC. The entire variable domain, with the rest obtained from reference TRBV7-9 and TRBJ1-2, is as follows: DTGVSQNPRHKITKRGQNVTFRCDPISEHNRLYWYRQTLGQGPEFLTYFQNEAQLEKSRLLSDRFSAERPKGSFSTLEIQRTEQGDSAMYLCASSPPRGDYGYTFGSGTRLTVV.

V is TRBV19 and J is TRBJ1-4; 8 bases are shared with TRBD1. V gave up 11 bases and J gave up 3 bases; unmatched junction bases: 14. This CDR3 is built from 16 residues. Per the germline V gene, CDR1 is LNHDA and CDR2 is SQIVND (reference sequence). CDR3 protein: CACRDRRTESNEKLFF. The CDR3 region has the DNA TGTGCCTGTCGGGACAGGAGGACGGAATCTAATGAAAAACTGTTTTTT.

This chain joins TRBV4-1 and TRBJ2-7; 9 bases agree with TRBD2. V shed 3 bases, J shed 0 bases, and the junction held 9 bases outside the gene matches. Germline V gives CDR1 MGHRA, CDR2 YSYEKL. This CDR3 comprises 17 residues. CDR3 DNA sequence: TGCGCCAGCAGCCATGATCTCTTAGCGGGGGTCTCCTACGAGCAGTACTTC. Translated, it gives CASSHDLLAGVSYEQYF.

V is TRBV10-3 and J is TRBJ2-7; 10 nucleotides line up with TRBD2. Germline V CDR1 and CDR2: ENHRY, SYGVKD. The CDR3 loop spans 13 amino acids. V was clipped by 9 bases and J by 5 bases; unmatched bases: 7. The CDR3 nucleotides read TGTGCCATAGGGACCGGACTAGCGGACGAGCAGTACTTC. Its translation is CAIGTGLADEQYF.

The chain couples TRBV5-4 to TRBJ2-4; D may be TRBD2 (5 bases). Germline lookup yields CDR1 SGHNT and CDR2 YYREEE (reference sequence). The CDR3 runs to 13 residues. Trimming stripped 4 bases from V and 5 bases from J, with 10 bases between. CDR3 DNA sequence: TGTGCCAGCAGCCCGGGAACAGAAAACATTCAGTACTTC. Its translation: CASSPGTENIQYF.

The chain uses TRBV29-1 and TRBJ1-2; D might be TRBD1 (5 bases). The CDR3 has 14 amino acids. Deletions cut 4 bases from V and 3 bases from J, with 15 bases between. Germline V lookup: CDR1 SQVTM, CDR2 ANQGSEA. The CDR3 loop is CSVVGGYRDYGYTF. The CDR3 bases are TGCAGCGTTGTCGGGGGTTATAGGGACTATGGCTACACCTTC.

CDR3: CASSLEGARVETQYF. DNA for the CDR3: TGTGCCAGCAGCTTAGAAGGAGCTCGAGTAGAGACCCAGTACTTC. The chain uses TRBV7-2 and TRBJ2-5; unclear D gene. V lost 1 base to trimming and J lost 4 bases, with 13 bases between them. Germline loops: CDR1 SGHTA, CDR2 FQGNSA. The CDR3 is 15 amino acids.

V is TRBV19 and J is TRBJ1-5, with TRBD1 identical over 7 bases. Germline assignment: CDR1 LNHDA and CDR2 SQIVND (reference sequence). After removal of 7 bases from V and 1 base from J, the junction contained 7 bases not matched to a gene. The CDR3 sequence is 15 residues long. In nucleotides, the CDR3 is TGTGCCAGTAACATCCGGGACAGAAGCAATCAGCCCCAGCATTTT. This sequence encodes CASNIRDRSNQPQHF.

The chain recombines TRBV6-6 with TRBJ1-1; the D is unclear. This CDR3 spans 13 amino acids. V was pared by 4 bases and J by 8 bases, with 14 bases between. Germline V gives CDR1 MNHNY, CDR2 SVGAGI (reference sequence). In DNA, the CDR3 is TGTGCCAGCAGTTCCATTCCCCTTCCCGAAGCTTTCTTT. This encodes CASSSIPLPEAFF.

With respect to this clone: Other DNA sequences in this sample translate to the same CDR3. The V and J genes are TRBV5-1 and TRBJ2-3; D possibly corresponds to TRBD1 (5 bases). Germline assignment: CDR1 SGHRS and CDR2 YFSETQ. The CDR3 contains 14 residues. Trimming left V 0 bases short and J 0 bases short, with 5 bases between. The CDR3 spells CASSLGQSTDTQYF. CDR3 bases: TGCGCCAGCAGCTTGGGACAGAGCACAGATACGCAGTATTTT.

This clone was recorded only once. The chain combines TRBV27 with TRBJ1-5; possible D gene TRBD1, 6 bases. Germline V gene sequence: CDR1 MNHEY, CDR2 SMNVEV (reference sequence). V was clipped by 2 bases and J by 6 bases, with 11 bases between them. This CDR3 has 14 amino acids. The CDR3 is CASSLTGISQPQHF. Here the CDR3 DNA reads TGTGCCAGCAGTTTAACAGGGATCAGTCAGCCCCAGCATTTT.

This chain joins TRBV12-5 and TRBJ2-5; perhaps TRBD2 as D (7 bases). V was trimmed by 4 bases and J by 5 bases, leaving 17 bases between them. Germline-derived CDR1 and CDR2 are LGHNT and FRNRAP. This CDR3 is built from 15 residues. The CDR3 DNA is TGTGCTAGTGGTTGGGGCGGGGGCTCTGTGGAGACCCAGTACTTC. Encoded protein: CASGWGGGSVETQYF.

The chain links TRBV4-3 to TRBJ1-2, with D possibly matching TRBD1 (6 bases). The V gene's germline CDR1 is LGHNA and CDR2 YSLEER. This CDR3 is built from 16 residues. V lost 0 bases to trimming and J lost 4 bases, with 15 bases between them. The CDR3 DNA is TGCGCCAGCAGCCAAGATCAACTGGGGGCGAGCTATGGCTACACCTTC. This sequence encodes CASSQDQLGASYGYTF.

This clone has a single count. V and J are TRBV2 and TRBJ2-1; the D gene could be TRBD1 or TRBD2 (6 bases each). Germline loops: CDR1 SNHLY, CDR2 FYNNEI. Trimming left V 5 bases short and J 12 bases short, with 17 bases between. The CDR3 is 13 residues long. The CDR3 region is CASSSSGGLGQFF. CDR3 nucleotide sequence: TGTGCCAGCAGTTCAAGTGGGGGGCTAGGGCAGTTCTTC.

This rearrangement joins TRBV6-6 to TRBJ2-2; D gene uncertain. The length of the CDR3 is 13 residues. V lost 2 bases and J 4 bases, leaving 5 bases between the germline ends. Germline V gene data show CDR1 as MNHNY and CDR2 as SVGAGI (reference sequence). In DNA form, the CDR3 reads TGTGCCAGCAGTTACGACACCACCGGGGAGCTGTTTTTT. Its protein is CASSYDTTGELFF.

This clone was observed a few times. The CDR3 reads CASSPLAGGKETQYF. The CDR3 bases are TGTGCCAGCAGCCCGCTAGCGGGGGGGAAAGAGACCCAGTACTTC. The V gene is TRBV5-4, the J gene TRBJ2-5, with 12 nucleotides matching TRBD2. Germline-derived CDR1 and CDR2 are SGHNT and YYREEE (reference sequence). Trimming removed 4 bases from V and 3 bases from J; junction bases left unmatched: 4. The CDR3 is 15 amino acids.

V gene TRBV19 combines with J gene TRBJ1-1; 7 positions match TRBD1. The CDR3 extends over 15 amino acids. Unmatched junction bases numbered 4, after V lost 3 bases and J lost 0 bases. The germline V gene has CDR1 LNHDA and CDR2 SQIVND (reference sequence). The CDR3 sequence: CASSIHRGLNTEAFF. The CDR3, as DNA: TGTGCCAGTAGTATTCACAGGGGCTTGAACACTGAAGCTTTCTTT.

CDR3 sequence (DNA): TGTGCCAGCAGCCCCCAGGGGGCGTCTGAAAAACTGTTTTTT. Translation gives CASSPQGASEKLFF. V usage is TRBV7-2 and J usage is TRBJ1-4; 8 bases line up with TRBD1. This CDR3 has 14 amino acids. V lost 5 bases, J lost 7 bases, and 6 bases stayed unmatched. CDR1 is SGHTA, CDR2 FQGNSA, per germline. Using reference TRBV7-2 and TRBJ1-4 for the parts outside the CDR3, the full variable domain is GAGVSQSPSNKVTEKGKDVELRCDPISGHTALYWYRQSLGQGLEFLIYFQGNSAPDKSGLPSDRFSAERTGGSVSTLTIQRTQQEDSAVYLCASSPQGASEKLFFGSGTQLSVL.

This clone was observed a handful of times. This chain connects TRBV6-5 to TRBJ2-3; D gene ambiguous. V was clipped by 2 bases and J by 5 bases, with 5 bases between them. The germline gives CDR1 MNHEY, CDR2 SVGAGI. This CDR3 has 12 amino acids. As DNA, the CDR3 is TGTGCCAGCAGTTACGTGGTAGATACGCAGTATTTT. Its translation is CASSYVVDTQYF.

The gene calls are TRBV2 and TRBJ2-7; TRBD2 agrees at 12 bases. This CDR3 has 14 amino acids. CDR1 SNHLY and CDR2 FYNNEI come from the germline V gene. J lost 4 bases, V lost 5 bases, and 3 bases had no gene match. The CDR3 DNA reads TGTGCCAGCAGTTACGGGACTAGCGGGTACGAGCAGTACTTC. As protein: CASSYGTSGYEQYF.

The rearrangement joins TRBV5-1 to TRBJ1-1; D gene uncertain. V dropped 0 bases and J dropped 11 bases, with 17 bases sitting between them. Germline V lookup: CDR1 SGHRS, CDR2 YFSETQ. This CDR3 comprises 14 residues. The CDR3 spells CASSLAGPGARAFF. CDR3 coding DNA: TGCGCCAGCAGCTTGGCAGGACCCGGAGCTCGGGCTTTCTTT. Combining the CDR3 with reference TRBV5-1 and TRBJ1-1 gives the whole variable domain KAGVTQTPRYLIKTRGQQVTLSCSPISGHRSVSWYQQTPGQGLQFLFEYFSETQRNKGNFPGRFSGRQFSNSRSEMNVSTLELGDSALYLCASSLAGPGARAFFGQGTRLTVV.

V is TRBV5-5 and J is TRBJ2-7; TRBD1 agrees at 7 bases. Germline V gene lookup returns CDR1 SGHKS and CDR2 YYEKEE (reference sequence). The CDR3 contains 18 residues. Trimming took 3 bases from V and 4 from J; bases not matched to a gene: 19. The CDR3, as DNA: TGTGCCAGCAGCTCCCGACCGGTTGGGGGACACAGGGGATACGAGCAGTACTTC. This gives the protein CASSSRPVGGHRGYEQYF.

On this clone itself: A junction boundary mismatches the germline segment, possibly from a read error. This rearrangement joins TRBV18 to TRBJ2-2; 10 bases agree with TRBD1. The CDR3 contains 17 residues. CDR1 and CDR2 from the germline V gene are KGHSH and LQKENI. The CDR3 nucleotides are TGTGCCAGCTCAACACCGGGACAGGGGATAAACACCGGGGAGCTGTTTTTT. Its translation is CASSTPGQGINTGELFF.